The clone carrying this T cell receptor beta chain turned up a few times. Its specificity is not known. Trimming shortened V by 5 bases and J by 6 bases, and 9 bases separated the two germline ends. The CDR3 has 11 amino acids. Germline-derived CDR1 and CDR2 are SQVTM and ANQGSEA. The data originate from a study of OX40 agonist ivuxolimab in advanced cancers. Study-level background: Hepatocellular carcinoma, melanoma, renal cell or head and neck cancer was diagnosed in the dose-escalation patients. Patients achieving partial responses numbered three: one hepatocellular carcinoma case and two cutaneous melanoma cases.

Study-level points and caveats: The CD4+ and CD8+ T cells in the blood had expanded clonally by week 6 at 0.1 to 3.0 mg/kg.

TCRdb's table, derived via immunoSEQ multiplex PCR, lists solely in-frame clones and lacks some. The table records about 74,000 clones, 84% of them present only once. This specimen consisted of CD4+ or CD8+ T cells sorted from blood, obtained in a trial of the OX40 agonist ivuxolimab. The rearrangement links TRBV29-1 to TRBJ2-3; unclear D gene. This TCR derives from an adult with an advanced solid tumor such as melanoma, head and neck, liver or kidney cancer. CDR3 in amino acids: CSVYGPDTQYF. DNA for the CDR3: TGCAGCGTTTACGGCCCGGATACGCAGTATTTT.